Detailed here is one TCR beta chain. This entry is derived from a study of PD-L1 blockade in urothelial cancer. Study information: Prior chemotherapy in patients spanned 0 to 3 regimens. The analyses of blood took place 3 weeks (second dose) and 6 weeks after treatment start.

The V end lost 3 bases, the J end lost 4 bases, and 13 bases lay between the germline ends. Germline-derived CDR1 and CDR2 are SGHAT and FQNNGV. CDR3 length equals 14 residues. The time point here: peripheral blood 6 weeks after treatment start. Synthetically made TCR analog templates were put into each PCR as spikes. Produced via immunoSEQ multiplex PCR; TCRdb's table is partial and in-frame only. The repertoire consists of approximately 18,000 clones, with about four fifths occurring once and the leading ten covering approximately 1.8%. The starting material was PBMCs, obtained around atezolizumab (anti-PD-L1) treatment. This receptor was taken from a man aged 50 or older with urothelial cancer. V gene TRBV11-2 combines with J gene TRBJ2-7; a possible D gene is TRBD1 (6 bases). This CDR3 is CASSFGGDTYEQYF. As DNA, the CDR3 is TGTGCCAGCAGCTTTGGTGGGGACACATACGAGCAGTACTTC.